This TCR beta chain was sequenced during a study of OX40 agonist ivuxolimab in advanced cancers. With regard to the full study: Ivuxolimab, which targeted the costimulatory receptor OX40 (CD134), was an agonistic, fully human IgG2 monoclonal antibody. Intravenous ivuxolimab was administered to patients every 2 weeks at six dose levels: 0.01, 0.1, 0.3, 1.5, 3 and 10 mg/kg. Of the roughly 50 dose-escalation patients, hepatocellular carcinoma was present in around 20, melanoma in some 15, renal cell carcinoma in 9 and head and neck cancer in 9. The dose-escalation cohort was 82.7% male with a mean age of around 62 years, ranging from about 20 to 80. Prior anti-PD-1, anti-PD-L1 or anti-CTLA-4 therapy was permitted, and checkpoint inhibitors had been received by less than 45% of dose-escalation patients. Three dose-escalation patients achieved partial responses, one with hepatocellular carcinoma and two with cutaneous melanoma. Peripheral TCRbeta sequencing aimed to test whether ivuxolimab altered TCR sequence diversity and caused clonal T-cell expansion. The monotherapy dose-escalation portion (N = 52 patients) of the phase I ivuxolimab trial is reported in the paper. Here is what the overall study found, with its caveats: After ivuxolimab, more expanded clones were found on average in CD8+ T cells than in CD4+ T cells. At doses of 0.1 to 3.0 mg/kg, clonal expansion of both CD4+ and CD8+ blood T cells was observed from baseline to week 6. The antigen specificity of the peripheral T cells that underwent clonal expansion was not determined. Low levels of normalized T-cell clonal expansion were also seen in some nonresponding patients. In the 0.1-3.0 mg/kg groups, partial responders were among the patients with the lowest normalized peripheral clonal expansion, particularly in CD8+ T cells.

Patients with a history of autoimmune disease or receiving systemic immunosuppression were excluded from the trial. Peripheral blood for TCR sequencing was collected from all dose cohorts at baseline, on cycle 4 day 1, and on cycle 7 day 1. Samples came from an open-label, multicenter, first-in-human phase I dose-escalation trial of ivuxolimab. Adults with locally advanced or metastatic head and neck squamous cell, hepatocellular, melanoma or renal cell carcinoma were enrolled in the trial. Before TCR sequencing, CD4+ and CD8+ T cells were separately sorted from peripheral blood. Genomic DNA was extracted from sorted cells for sequencing of the TCRbeta CDR3 region. The immunoSEQ Assay was used for sequencing of TCRbeta CDR3 regions. TCRdb retrieved this table from immuneACCESS and kept in-frame rearrangements only. Not all clones are present; in checked studies, unresolved V genes account for under half, and no reason is known for the remainder. Within this sample are about 32,000 clones, with 84% of them counted one time only. Around 18% of the sample is held by the ten biggest clonotypes.

Notes on this clone: It lacks a known antigen. Compared with germline, one end of the junction differs, possibly owing to a read error.

According to the germline V gene (reference sequence), CDR1 reads LNHDA and CDR2 reads SQIVND. The CDR3 numbers 12 residues from cysteine through phenylalanine. The read is trimmed to its CDR3 DNA, 36 bases read in frame from base 1. This TCR was sampled from an adult with an advanced solid tumor such as melanoma, head and neck, liver or kidney cancer. Specimen: CD4+ or CD8+ T cells sorted from blood, collected in a trial of the OX40 agonist ivuxolimab. The sequence joins TRBV19 to TRBJ1-1, with the D gene too uncertain to name. Here the CDR3 is given as CASSVPGPPLIF. In nucleotide form, the sequence is TGTGCCAGTAGTGTCCCGGGCCCACCTTTGATCTTT.